Described below is a single TCR beta chain sequence and its context. The antigen is unknown. Measured with immunoSEQ multiplex PCR; TCRdb has only the in-frame clones, and not every one. The table records about 680,000 clones, 92% of them present only once. Naive CD8 cells lacked CD45RO, underwent positive selection for CCR7 and left out terminally differentiated effector memory CD45RA+ cells. The V gene's germline CDR1 is MRHNA and CDR2 SNTAGT. V lost 3 bases to trimming and J lost 2 bases, with 14 bases between them. The CDR3 contains 15 residues. This record comes from a study of shared clonotypes between healthy human individuals. Study-wide context: Aged 18 to 49, the donors were a couple of women and a few men.

Study outcomes and limitations: A handful of donors shared about 5% of their naive CD4 clonotypes. Clonotypes shared by all four sorted-subset donors had higher generation probabilities than non-shared clonotypes.

The sample was naive CD8+ T cells sorted from blood. This TCR came from a man between 25 and 39 years old in good health. The V call is TRBV6-4, the J call TRBJ2-7; D is undetermined. The CDR3 spells CASSEEFSLPYEQYF. The CDR3 DNA is TGTGCCAGCAGTGAGGAATTCTCACTTCCCTACGAGCAGTACTTC.